This T cell receptor beta chain originates from a study of blood T cell repertoires in COVID-19. Across the study: Samples of COVID-19 (acute and convalescent) were obtained from the United States, Italy and Spain.

CDR3 length: 15 residues. V lost 3 bases and J lost 0, with 9 bases in between. Germline lookup yields CDR1 SGHTA and CDR2 FQGNSA. Per the original data handling: Amplification with reference gene primers provided the estimates of nucleated cell counts. The table came from immunoSEQ multiplex PCR; TCRdb's copy has only in-frame clones and leaves some out. The V and J calls and clone size are taken from that table; D and trimming were inferred from the DNA. Altogether about 210,000 clones are present, 80% to 90% being singletons, with the ten largest covering 9.7%. The receptor's source is a man between 45 and 60 years old with active or convalescent COVID-19. The chain uses TRBV7-2 and TRBJ2-1; possibly TRBD2 for D (5 bases). Sequencing was performed on peripheral blood. CDR3 coding DNA: TGTGCCAGCAGCTTCGACTACAGCTCCTACAATGAGCAGTTCTTC. It translates to CASSFDYSSYNEQFF.